This TCR beta chain was captured in a study of blood T cell repertoires in COVID-19. Profiled with immunoSEQ multiplex PCR; TCRdb holds only in-frame clones, not every one. The top ten hold roughly 20% of the sample, which has approximately 150,000 clones, around 80% seen once. What was sequenced was PBMCs or T cells enriched from blood (not recorded which). This sequence originates from a woman in her 70s in a cohort exposed to, infected with or recovered from COVID-19 (not recorded which).

In DNA, the CDR3 is TGTGCCAGCAGCCAACCGACAGGGGAATTGGGCGAGCAGTACTTC. Translation gives CASSQPTGELGEQYF. The chain carries TRBV27 and TRBJ2-7; 8 positions match TRBD1. The germline CDR1 and CDR2 sequences are MNHEY and SMNVEV (reference sequence). J was trimmed by 6 bases and V by 6 bases; bases with no gene match: 13. The CDR3 is made up of 15 amino acids.